One and the same sample provided the 13 T cell receptor beta chains below, sequenced in a study of blood T cell repertoires in COVID-19. Method: immunoSEQ multiplex PCR; TCRdb's copy keeps in-frame clones and lacks some. The sample consists of 300,000 to 400,000 clones, 80% to 90% of them appearing once. The sequenced sample was peripheral blood. Source of these receptors: a woman between 45 and 60 years old with COVID-19, enrolled during active disease.

This chain links TRBV21-1 with TRBJ2-3; TRBD2, as called in the table, went unchecked against the DNA. TRBV21-1 has pseudogene status. The CDR3 has 16 residues. CDR3 amino acids: CASKPALAGCTDTQYF. The DNA for the CDR3 is TGTGCCAGCAAGCCCGCTCTAGCGGGGTGCACAGATACGCAGTATTTT.

In regard to this clone: Distinct nucleotide sequences in the sample also encode this CDR3. This sequence joins TRBV2 and TRBJ2-5; no reliable D call. Germline CDR1 SNHLY, CDR2 FYNNEI. This CDR3 is 11 amino acids long. Trimming took 6 bases from V and 2 from J, leaving 4 bases between them. The CDR3 nucleotides are TGTGCCAGCAGCCTTCAAGAGACCCAGTACTTC. Translated, it gives CASSLQETQYF.

This clone occurred once. The genes are TRBV6-5 and TRBJ1-4, with 7 bases aligning to TRBD1. V shed 7 bases and J 8 bases; nucleotides not matched to a gene: 10. The CDR3 is 14 amino acids. Germline V gene sequence: CDR1 MNHEY, CDR2 SVGAGI. The CDR3 sequence: CASTIQGWSEKLFF. The CDR3, as DNA: TGTGCCAGCACCATACAGGGGTGGAGCGAAAAACTGTTTTTT.

The chain carries TRBV5-1 and TRBJ2-5; 8 bases match TRBD2. From germline, CDR1 is SGHRS and CDR2 YFSETQ. The CDR3 extends over 14 amino acids. After removal of 4 bases from V and 6 bases from J, the junction contained 8 bases not matched to a gene. In DNA, the CDR3 is TGCGCCAGCAGCATCAGCGGGAGTCGAAAGACCCAGTACTTC. Its protein product is CASSISGSRKTQYF.

The CDR3 is CASSIPFGGSLNEQFF. CDR3 DNA sequence: TGTGCCAGTAGTATTCCCTTCGGGGGGTCCCTAAATGAGCAGTTCTTC. V and J are TRBV19 and TRBJ2-1, with 7 nucleotides matching TRBD2. This CDR3 comprises 16 residues. Per germline, CDR1 LNHDA and CDR2 SQIVND (reference sequence). Germline trimming cut 3 bases from V and 7 bases from J; bases unmatched to any gene: 12.

The chain combines TRBV5-4 with TRBJ2-1, with 9 nucleotides matching TRBD2. There are 15 residues in the CDR3. Germline CDR1 and CDR2: SGHNT and YYREEE (reference sequence). J lost 5 bases, V lost 0 bases, and 3 bases had no gene match. CDR3 in DNA: TGTGCCAGCAGCTTGGACTCTAGCGGGGACAATGAGCAGTTCTTC. Protein product: CASSLDSSGDNEQFF.

The rearrangement uses TRBV13 and TRBJ1-1; a possible D gene is TRBD1 (5 bases). Germline-derived CDR1 and CDR2 are PRHDT and FYEKMQ (reference sequence). This CDR3 spans 15 amino acids. The V gene lost 5 bases and the J gene lost 1 base, with 14 bases spanning the gap. The CDR3 spells CASSPGGGGNTEAFF. The CDR3 DNA reads as TGTGCCAGCAGCCCTGGTGGGGGGGGGAACACTGAAGCTTTCTTT.

V is TRBV6-6 and J is TRBJ2-7, with 9 bases fitting TRBD1. V lost 0 bases, J lost 3 bases, and 3 bases stayed unmatched. Germline assignment: CDR1 MNHNY and CDR2 SVGAGI (reference sequence). The CDR3 totals 15 residues. The CDR3 DNA sequence: TGTGCCAGCAGTTACTCTGCGACAGGGGGCTACGAGCAGTACTTC. Translated, it gives CASSYSATGGYEQYF.

A remark on this clone: Other DNA sequences in this specimen translate into the identical CDR3. This rearrangement joins TRBV27 to TRBJ1-5, with 9 bases matching TRBD1. Germline values: CDR1 MNHEY, CDR2 SMNVEV (reference sequence). There are 14 residues in the CDR3. Trimming at V came to 5 bases and at J to 7 bases, leaving 6 bases not matched to a gene. CDR3 sequence reads: CASSLQGAGQPQHF. For the CDR3, the DNA is TGTGCCAGCAGTCTACAGGGGGCAGGGCAGCCCCAGCATTTT.

The chain combines TRBV5-1 with TRBJ2-1; D is possibly TRBD2 (5 bases). V lost 5 bases, J lost 8 bases, and 17 bases lay in between. Germline V lookup: CDR1 SGHRS, CDR2 YFSETQ. The CDR3 is made up of 14 amino acids. In nucleotides, the CDR3 is TGCGCCAGCAGAAGCGGCGGGCGGGTGGATGAGCAGTTCTTC. Its protein is CASRSGGRVDEQFF.

The J gene is TRBJ1-5, the V gene TRBV19; tentatively, D is TRBD1 (5 bases). Trimming pared 4 bases from V and 0 bases from J, leaving 10 bases between. The length of the CDR3 is 15 residues. Germline CDR1 is LNHDA and CDR2 is SQIVND (reference sequence). The CDR3 DNA reads as TGTGCCAGTAGTACCGACAGTAATAGCAATCAGCCCCAGCATTTT. Translating it yields CASSTDSNSNQPQHF.

The chain uses TRBV4-2 and TRBJ2-7, with a tentative D call TRBD1 (6 bases). The V gene lost 1 base and the J gene lost 3 bases, with 13 bases spanning the gap. Looked up from germline, CDR1 is LGHNA and CDR2 is YNFKEQ. This CDR3 is built from 15 residues. In nucleotides, the CDR3 is TGTGCCAGCAGCCAAGGTGTTGGACAGCACTACGAGCAGTACTTC. Its translation: CASSQGVGQHYEQYF.

The V and J genes are TRBV19 and TRBJ2-5; 10 bases fit TRBD2. J gave up 4 bases and V 2 bases, and 7 bases lay outside the gene matches. CDR1 and CDR2 (germline): LNHDA, SQIVND (reference sequence). There are 16 residues in the CDR3. CDR3 in amino acids: CASSIKASGRAETQYF. The CDR3 DNA sequence: TGTGCCAGTAGTATAAAGGCTAGCGGGAGAGCAGAGACCCAGTACTTC.